The rows below give T cell receptor beta chains drawn from one sample of a study of blood T cell repertoires in COVID-19. The protocol was immunoSEQ multiplex PCR, while the TCRdb copy is restricted to in-frame clones and leaves out a portion. Among some 64,000 clones, approximately 72% were seen once, and the ten largest hold approximately 4.8%. What was sequenced was peripheral blood. These receptors were collected from a woman in her seventies with COVID-19, enrolled during active disease. The CDR3 runs from the conserved cysteine through the conserved F or W.

j_call | v_call | cdr3_aa
TRBJ1-2 | TRBV12-3/TRBV12-4 | CATRGLESGYTF
TRBJ1-5 | TRBV7-9 | CASSLVGGSNQPQHF
TRBJ1-4 | TRBV11-2 | CASSPRGSATNEKLFF
TRBJ2-3 | TRBV4-1 | CASSQPLSRGVADTQYF
TRBJ1-1 | TRBV24-1 | CATSDQGRAFF
TRBJ2-1 | TRBV7-6 | CASSPLVEQFF
TRBJ2-2 | TRBV19 | CASSVQAGANTGELFF
TRBJ1-1 | TRBV5-6 | CASSPGWGEAFF
TRBJ2-5 | TRBV12-5 | CASGGGMYQETQYF
TRBJ1-1 | TRBV7-3 | CASSPSGNTEAFF